This passage covers 30 T cell receptor beta chains from one sample sequenced in a study of blood T cell repertoires in COVID-19. Profiling relied on immunoSEQ multiplex PCR, and the TCRdb table lists in-frame clones only, not all of them. The data contain approximately 140,000 clones, around 79% of them singletons. The sequenced material came from peripheral blood. The receptors stem from a man aged 55-75 years with acute or convalescent COVID-19.

This clone came up a few times. The genes are TRBV28 and TRBJ1-2; 7 bases match TRBD1. The V gene's germline CDR1 is MDHEN and CDR2 SYDVKM. This CDR3 spans 13 amino acids. The junction had 6 bases not matched to a gene; V was cut back by 5 bases and J by 6 bases. CDR3 DNA sequence: TGTGCCAGCAGTGTCGGGACAGCTCATGGCTACACCTTC. This codes for CASSVGTAHGYTF.

The chain couples TRBV7-9 to TRBJ1-2; 7 bases map to TRBD1. Germline-derived CDR1 and CDR2 are SEHNR and FQNEAQ (reference sequence). The CDR3 is 13 amino acids. V trimming: 5 bases; J trimming: 8 bases; junction bases outside the gene matches: 8. The CDR3 bases are TGTGCCAGCAGCCGAGACAGGGATGACGGCTACACCTTC. This gives the protein CASSRDRDDGYTF.

The chain couples TRBV4-3 to TRBJ2-2; tentatively, D is TRBD1 (6 bases). Trimming took 3 bases from V and 7 from J, leaving 24 bases between them. Germline V gives CDR1 LGHNA, CDR2 YSLEER. This CDR3 region has 18 residues. Here the CDR3 reads CASSQRPLDTGSVGELFF. In nucleotides, the CDR3 is TGCGCCAGCAGCCAGCGCCCCCTGGATACAGGGTCCGTCGGGGAGCTGTTTTTT.

J is TRBJ2-7 and V is TRBV2; D possibly corresponds to TRBD2 (5 bases). Germline lookup yields CDR1 SNHLY and CDR2 FYNNEI. This CDR3 has 14 residues. V dropped 4 bases and J dropped 3 bases, with 13 bases sitting between them. Written as DNA, the CDR3 is TGTGCCAGCAGTGGAGGCGGCGGGTTCTACGAGCAGTACTTC. Residues: CASSGGGGFYEQYF.

Notes on this clone: At one of its ends the junction is not consistent with the germline gene, which may arise from a read error. This chain uses TRBV14 with TRBJ1-6, with D possibly TRBD1 on 5 matching bases. The CDR3 contains 14 residues. Germline lookup yields CDR1 SGHDN and CDR2 FVKESK. CDR3 loop: CASSQVGARSPPHF. CDR3 nucleotides: TGTGCCAGCAGCCAAGTAGGGGCGCGGTCACCCCCCCACTTT.

The chain joins TRBV28 to TRBJ2-3; D is possibly TRBD1 (6 bases). The CDR3 loop spans 15 amino acids. V lost 3 bases and J 4 bases, leaving 14 bases between the germline ends. Germline-derived CDR1 and CDR2 are MDHEN and SYDVKM. CDR3 bases: TGTGCCAGCAGTTTTGGGGCAGGGGCACCAGATACGCAGTATTTT. Protein sequence: CASSFGAGAPDTQYF.

V usage is TRBV7-2 and J usage is TRBJ2-1; D not certain. Deletions cut 5 bases from V and 5 bases from J, with 10 bases between. The CDR3 runs to 13 residues. The germline V gene has CDR1 SGHTA and CDR2 FQGNSA. In DNA, the CDR3 is TGTGCCAGCAGCACCCAGACTGACAATGAGCAGTTCTTC. Protein sequence: CASSTQTDNEQFF.

The chain has TRBV19 and TRBJ2-3, with a weak D call TRBD1 (6 bases). CDR1 is LNHDA and CDR2 is SQIVND in the germline V gene (reference sequence). Trimming removed 3 bases from V and 3 bases from J, with 13 bases in between. The CDR3 covers 15 residues. CDR3 protein: CASSINRVSTDTQYF. CDR3 nucleotides: TGTGCCAGTAGTATCAACAGGGTCTCGACAGATACGCAGTATTTT.

The chain uses TRBV3-1 (or the pseudogene TRBV3-2) and TRBJ1-4; D gene unclear. This CDR3 is built from 16 residues. V lost 1 base, J lost 4 bases, and 13 bases lay in between. Looked up from germline, CDR1 is LGHDT and CDR2 is YNNKEL (reference sequence). The CDR3 sequence: CASSQGQRVFNEKLFF. The CDR3 region has the DNA TGTGCCAGCAGCCAAGGTCAGCGGGTCTTTAATGAAAAACTGTTTTTT.

The genes are TRBV11-3 and TRBJ2-1; TRBD2 agrees at 7 bases. Unmatched junction bases numbered 5, after V lost 5 bases and J lost 1 base. There are 15 residues in the CDR3. Germline CDR1 and CDR2: SGHNT and YENEEA. CDR3 protein: CASSPRGGSYNEQFF. For the CDR3, the DNA is TGTGCCAGCAGCCCAAGGGGAGGGTCCTACAATGAGCAGTTCTTC. The full variable domain, completed using reference TRBV11-3 and TRBJ2-1, is EAGVVQSPRYKIIEKKQPVAFWCNPISGHNTLYWYLQNLGQGPELLIRYENEEAVDDSQLPKDRFSAERLKGVDSTLKIQPAELGDSAVYLCASSPRGGSYNEQFFGPGTRLTVL.

J is TRBJ2-7 and V is TRBV27; 9 positions agree with TRBD1. Germline CDR1 MNHEY, CDR2 SMNVEV (reference sequence). The CDR3 sequence is 21 residues long. The V gene end was trimmed by 2 bases and the J gene end by 2 bases; junction bases not matched to a gene: 22. The CDR3: CASSLNIGATGGFTYPYEQYF. The CDR3 DNA sequence: TGTGCCAGCAGTTTAAATATCGGAGCGACAGGGGGTTTTACCTACCCCTACGAGCAGTACTTC.

This sequence joins TRBV12-3 or TRBV12-4 and TRBJ2-2; tentatively, D is TRBD1 (6 bases). The CDR3 sequence is 13 residues long. V was clipped by 6 bases and J by 6 bases, with 11 bases between them. CDR3: CASRLTGPGELFF. In DNA, the CDR3 is TGTGCCAGCAGACTGACAGGTCCCGGGGAGCTGTTTTTT.

This clone occurred many times. The same CDR3 arises from other DNA sequences in this sample as well. The chain recombines TRBV4-2 with TRBJ1-2; D might be TRBD1 (6 bases). The CDR3 has 13 residues. V was pared by 4 bases and J by 6 bases, with 12 bases between. Germline CDR1 reads LGHNA; CDR2 reads YNFKEQ. This chain's CDR3 is CASSRGGEDGYTF. CDR3 DNA sequence: TGTGCCAGCAGCCGAGGGGGGGAGGATGGCTACACCTTC.

The chain uses TRBV28 and TRBJ1-5, with D unclear. Trimming cost V 5 bases and J 4 bases, with 3 bases left between them. The germline gives CDR1 MDHEN, CDR2 SYDVKM. This CDR3 has 11 residues. The CDR3 loop is CASSQNQPQHF. CDR3 coding DNA: TGTGCCAGCAGTCAAAATCAGCCCCAGCATTTT.

V is TRBV27 and J is TRBJ1-2; D uncertain. This CDR3 is built from 12 residues. Germline V gene lookup returns CDR1 MNHEY and CDR2 SMNVEV (reference sequence). Trimming stripped 5 bases from V and 4 bases from J, with 8 bases between. The CDR3 nucleotides are TGTGCCAGCAGTCAAGCGGGCTATGGCTACACCTTC. This gives the protein CASSQAGYGYTF.

The J gene is TRBJ2-3, the V gene TRBV5-4, with D possibly being TRBD2 (5 bases). Germline CDR1 reads SGHNT; CDR2 reads YYREEE (reference sequence). This CDR3 comprises 14 residues. Between the trimmed V and J ends, which lost 2 bases and 2 bases, there was a span of 9 bases. CDR3 loop: CASSFRGNTDTQYF. DNA for the CDR3: TGTGCCAGCAGCTTTAGAGGGAACACAGATACGCAGTATTTT.

The chain joins TRBV28 to TRBJ2-7, with 9 nucleotides matching TRBD1. J gave up 5 bases and V 5 bases, and 10 bases lay outside the gene matches. The germline gives CDR1 MDHEN, CDR2 SYDVKM. The CDR3 is 15 residues long. CDR3 amino acids: CASSPLGTGSHEQYF. CDR3 sequence (DNA): TGTGCCAGCAGTCCCTTGGGGACAGGGTCCCACGAGCAGTACTTC.

The chain recombines TRBV6-5 with TRBJ1-1; possible D gene TRBD1, 5 bases. CDR3 length: 15 amino acids. Germline V lookup: CDR1 MNHEY, CDR2 SVGAGI. Trimming took 4 bases from V and 1 from J, leaving 13 bases between them. The CDR3 nucleotides read TGTGCCAGCAGTTTCTTGGGGGGATCGAACACTGAAGCTTTCTTT. It is translated as CASSFLGGSNTEAFF.

The chain recombines TRBV6-2 or TRBV6-3 with TRBJ1-2; D remains ambiguous. This CDR3 is built from 11 residues. Germline lookup yields CDR1 MNHEY and CDR2 SVGEGT. V lost 4 bases to trimming and J lost 7 bases, with 7 bases between them. CDR3 nucleotide sequence: TGTGCCAGCAGTTCCAGTGGTGGCTACACCTTC. Translated, it gives CASSSSGGYTF.

This clone was seen just once. The chain combines TRBV5-8 with TRBJ1-4; maybe TRBD1 (6 bases). This CDR3 is built from 14 residues. Trimming left V 4 bases short and J 4 bases short, with 11 bases between. Looked up from germline, CDR1 is SGHTS and CDR2 is YDEGEE. The CDR3 here is CASSRTANNEKLFF. CDR3 nucleotide sequence: TGTGCCAGCAGCCGGACAGCCAATAATGAAAAACTGTTTTTT.

This chain connects TRBV2 to TRBJ1-1; D gene unclear. V was trimmed by 5 bases and J by 1 base, leaving 11 bases between them. This CDR3 comprises 14 residues. Germline lookup yields CDR1 SNHLY and CDR2 FYNNEI. CDR3 DNA sequence: TGTGCCAGCAGTTACAGAACTGAGAACACTGAAGCTTTCTTT. It yields the protein CASSYRTENTEAFF.

The chain recombines TRBV7-9 with TRBJ1-1, with D maybe TRBD1 (5 bases). Germline CDR1 reads SEHNR; CDR2 reads FQNEAQ (reference sequence). The germline V and J ends were trimmed by 2 bases and 0 bases, with 7 bases remaining between them. The CDR3 has 14 residues. DNA for the CDR3: TGTGCCAGCAGCTTACAGGGATTGAACACTGAAGCTTTCTTT. Its protein is CASSLQGLNTEAFF.

The chain uses TRBV3-1 (or the pseudogene TRBV3-2) and TRBJ2-6; the match to TRBD1 covers 7 bases. CDR1 and CDR2 from the germline V gene are LGHDT and YNNKEL (reference sequence). The CDR3 totals 16 residues. V gave up 1 base and J gave up 3 bases; unmatched junction bases: 3. The CDR3 loop is CASSQGRTGGANVLTF. Here the CDR3 DNA reads TGTGCCAGCAGCCAAGGGCGGACAGGTGGGGCCAACGTCCTGACTTTC.

The chain joins TRBV5-6 to TRBJ2-7, with TRBD2 matching over 10 bases. Per germline, CDR1 SGHDT and CDR2 YYEEEE. The length of the CDR3 is 14 residues. The ends lost 1 base at V and 5 bases at J; junction bases unmatched: 3. CDR3 sequence (DNA): TGTGCCAGCAGCTTGAGACTAGCGGGTAACGAGCAGTACTTC. It specifies CASSLRLAGNEQYF.

The chain joins TRBV5-1 to TRBJ1-4; 8 bases are a match to TRBD1. Germline assignment: CDR1 SGHRS and CDR2 YFSETQ. V shed 4 bases and J 8 bases; nucleotides not matched to a gene: 7. CDR3 length equals 14 residues. In DNA, the CDR3 is TGCGCCAGCAGCCGGACAGGGAAGAACGAAAAACTGTTTTTT. Translation: CASSRTGKNEKLFF.

This clone was recorded only once. The chain combines TRBV18 with TRBJ1-2; TRBD1 agrees at 8 bases. V lost 6 bases to trimming and J lost 14 bases; unmatched junction nucleotides: 8. The CDR3 consists of 11 residues. The germline gives CDR1 KGHSH, CDR2 LQKENI. As DNA, the CDR3 is TGTGCCAGCTCTCCTCAGGACAGGGAAACCTTC. It specifies CASSPQDRETF.

The chain couples TRBV19 to TRBJ1-2; TRBD1 might be the D (5 bases). The CDR3 has 15 amino acids. Germline V gene sequence: CDR1 LNHDA, CDR2 SQIVND (reference sequence). V was clipped by 7 bases and J by 2 bases, with 17 bases between them. The CDR3 DNA follows: TGTGCCAGTACTCCGAGACAGCGAAACAACTATGGCTACACCTTC. It is translated as CASTPRQRNNYGYTF.

The genes are TRBV5-1 and TRBJ2-3, with D perhaps matching TRBD2 (5 bases). Trimming took 4 bases from V and 3 from J, leaving 12 bases between them. Germline loops: CDR1 SGHRS, CDR2 YFSETQ. CDR3 length: 14 residues. The CDR3 protein is CASSLDWETDTQYF. The CDR3 bases are TGCGCCAGCAGCCTGGACTGGGAGACAGATACGCAGTATTTT.

The genes are TRBV6-6 and TRBJ1-2; 8 nucleotides agree with TRBD1. V trimming: 7 bases; J trimming: 5 bases; junction bases outside the gene matches: 9. CDR1 MNHNY and CDR2 SVGAGI come from the germline V gene (reference sequence). This CDR3 spans 14 amino acids. The CDR3 DNA reads as TGTGCCAGCACCCAACAGGGGGGTCGGTATGGCTACACCTTC. Translating it yields CASTQQGGRYGYTF.

V gene TRBV24-1 combines with J gene TRBJ2-3; 9 bases line up with TRBD2. Germline CDR1 KGHDR, CDR2 SFDVKD. This CDR3 contains 16 residues. After removal of 3 bases from V and 0 bases from J, the junction contained 3 bases not matched to a gene. CDR3 DNA: TGTGCCACCAGTGATCCGACTAGCGGCAGCACAGATACGCAGTATTTT. Encoded protein: CATSDPTSGSTDTQYF.